Listed here are 9 T cell receptor beta chains from one sample, sequenced in a study of cytomegalovirus exposure and HLA in healthy donors. Assay: immunoSEQ multiplex PCR; the TCRdb copy retains only in-frame clones and omits some. The sample includes more than 110,000 clones, about 94% of them seen just once. The sequenced sample consisted of PBMCs. Receptor source: a man between 18 and 29 years old in good health and CMV-seropositive.

This clone appeared once. The CDR3 nucleotides are TGTGCCAGCAGTTCACCGGGACAGGGGACCGGAAACACCATATATTTT. The encoded protein is CASSSPGQGTGNTIYF. The chain recombines TRBV27 with TRBJ1-3, with 10 bases identical to TRBD1. This CDR3 comprises 16 residues. The J segment lost 4 bases and the V segment lost 4 bases, leaving 7 bases of the junction unmatched. Looked up from germline, CDR1 is MNHEY and CDR2 is SMNVEV (reference sequence).

This chain connects TRBV5-1 to TRBJ2-5; 10 bases align to TRBD2. With V trimmed by 0 bases and J by 5 bases, 10 bases remained unmatched. Per germline, CDR1 SGHRS and CDR2 YFSETQ. The CDR3 covers 17 residues. The CDR3, as DNA: TGCGCCAGCAGCTTGGGACTAGCGGGCATGGACTATGAGACCCAGTACTTC. Protein sequence: CASSLGLAGMDYETQYF. The full variable domain, with the rest looked up from reference TRBV5-1 and TRBJ2-5, is KAGVTQTPRYLIKTRGQQVTLSCSPISGHRSVSWYQQTPGQGLQFLFEYFSETQRNKGNFPGRFSGRQFSNSRSEMNVSTLELGDSALYLCASSLGLAGMDYETQYFGPGTRLLVL.

The chain employs TRBV9 and TRBJ1-1; the D is unclear. V was trimmed by 2 bases and J by 2 bases, leaving 7 bases between them. CDR3 length: 13 amino acids. Germline CDR1 and CDR2: SGDLS and YYNGEE. Here the CDR3 reads CASSVDSNTEAFF. The CDR3 DNA is TGTGCCAGCAGCGTGGACTCCAACACTGAAGCTTTCTTT. The full variable domain, its missing parts supplied by reference TRBV9 and TRBJ1-1, is DSGVTQTPKHLITATGQRVTLRCSPRSGDLSVYWYQQSLDQGLQFLIQYYNGEERAKGNILERFSAQQFPDLHSELNLSSLELGDSALYFCASSVDSNTEAFFGQGTRLTVV.

This sequence joins TRBV5-6 and TRBJ2-3, with TRBD1 identical over 7 bases. V lost 4 bases to trimming and J lost 4 bases; unmatched junction nucleotides: 12. There are 16 residues in the CDR3. Looked up from germline, CDR1 is SGHDT and CDR2 is YYEEEE. For the CDR3, the DNA is TGTGCCAGCAGCACGGGCAGGGGGTCCGGGGCAGATACGCAGTATTTT. Residues: CASSTGRGSGADTQYF.

In this sample, this clone turned up a few times. The chain uses TRBV28 and TRBJ1-2; D not certain. CDR1 MDHEN and CDR2 SYDVKM come from the germline V gene. The CDR3 loop spans 12 amino acids. Between the trimmed V and J ends, which lost 2 bases and 5 bases, there was a span of 6 bases. Here the CDR3 reads CASSLEGYGYTF. CDR3 in DNA: TGTGCCAGCAGTTTAGAGGGTTATGGCTACACCTTC.

The chain has TRBV28 and TRBJ1-2; a weak D match, TRBD1 (5 bases). The CDR3 extends over 12 amino acids. V was clipped by 6 bases and J by 6 bases, with 11 bases between them. Germline-derived CDR1 and CDR2 are MDHEN and SYDVKM. CDR3 amino acids: CASSIGGNGYTF. The CDR3 DNA is TGTGCCAGCAGCATCGGGGGGAATGGCTACACCTTC.

V is TRBV10-3 and J is TRBJ2-5; a weak D match, TRBD1 (6 bases). The CDR3 is 15 residues long. The germline V and J ends were trimmed by 4 bases and 3 bases, with 15 bases remaining between them. Per the germline V gene, CDR1 is ENHRY and CDR2 is SYGVKD. CDR3 sequence (DNA): TGTGCCATCAGTGGGGGGCCGCTAGGCAAAGAGACCCAGTACTTC. Amino acid sequence: CAISGGPLGKETQYF.

The chain couples TRBV6-5 to TRBJ1-3; TRBD1 is a possible D gene (6 bases). This CDR3 spans 16 amino acids. Per the germline V gene, CDR1 is MNHEY and CDR2 is SVGAGI. Trimming shortened V by 0 bases and J by 0 bases, and 9 bases separated the two germline ends. CDR3 sequence reads: CASSYSTGTSGNTIYF. CDR3 DNA sequence: TGTGCCAGCAGTTACTCAACAGGGACCTCTGGAAACACCATATATTTT.

The genes are TRBV6-4 and TRBJ1-1; 7 bases are a match to TRBD1. Germline V gene data show CDR1 as MRHNA and CDR2 as SNTAGT. Trimming took 6 bases from V and 8 from J; bases not matched to a gene: 6. The CDR3 is made up of 12 amino acids. In DNA, the CDR3 is TGTGCCAGCAGCGGGTGGGACAGAGAAGCTTTCTTT. It codes for CASSGWDREAFF.